This note documents a single T cell receptor beta chain sequence. This entry comes from a study of blood T cell repertoires in COVID-19. TCRdb's table, derived via immunoSEQ multiplex PCR, lists solely in-frame clones and lacks some. The sample lists 65,000 to 90,000 clones; just over 85% were seen once. V shed 1 base and J 5 bases; nucleotides not matched to a gene: 9. The CDR3 runs 17 residues. In germline, CDR1 is LGHNA, CDR2 YNFKEQ. The receptor's source is an elderly woman in a cohort sampled during active or convalescent COVID-19. Sequencing input: peripheral blood. This rearrangement joins TRBV4-2 to TRBJ1-4, with 8 bases matching TRBD1. In DNA, the CDR3 is TGTGCCAGCAGCCAAGTCGGAACAGGGGGACCCAATGAAAAACTGTTTTTT. Protein sequence: CASSQVGTGGPNEKLFF.